This passage covers 19 T cell receptor beta chains from one sample sequenced in a study of shared clonotypes between healthy human individuals. Some clones are missing from TCRdb's copy, which holds only in-frame ones; the method was immunoSEQ multiplex PCR. The data show about 990,000 clones, approximately 80% seen once. Input material: memory CD4+ T cells from PBMCs. This sample's subset: CD45RA-negative fraction. These TCRs come from a man between 18 and 35 years old in good health. Some clones in this sample may be carry-over from other donors' samples.

The chain employs TRBV7-2 and TRBJ1-5; D is unclear. This CDR3 comprises 13 residues. Germline V lookup: CDR1 SGHTA, CDR2 FQGNSA. V gave up 10 bases and J gave up 4 bases, with 14 bases separating them. This CDR3 is CATEAGTNQPQHF. Here the CDR3 DNA reads TGTGCCACCGAAGCAGGAACAAATCAGCCCCAGCATTTT.

On this clone itself: Different DNA sequences within this sample yield the same CDR3. The rearrangement uses TRBV7-3 and TRBJ2-2; D remains unclear. CDR3 length: 14 residues. Trimming removed 3 bases at V and 2 bases at J, with 7 bases between. Per germline, CDR1 SGHTA and CDR2 FQGTGA. DNA for the CDR3: TGTGCCAGCAGCTTGGGCGCAAACACCGGGGAGCTGTTTTTT. It is translated as CASSLGANTGELFF.

This clone has a single count. The J gene is TRBJ2-2, the V gene TRBV6-1; D perhaps matches TRBD1 (7 bases). The CDR3 has 15 residues. The V and J ends lost 7 bases and 1 base respectively, with 13 bases between them. Germline CDR1 MNHNS, CDR2 SASEGT. CDR3 sequence (DNA): TGTGCCAGCAAGGCGGGACAGTTGAACACCGGGGAGCTGTTTTTT. It encodes CASKAGQLNTGELFF.

The J gene is TRBJ1-2, the V gene TRBV7-9; D ambiguous. Germline V CDR1 and CDR2: SEHNR, FQNEAQ (reference sequence). The CDR3 extends over 12 amino acids. The V end was cut by 3 bases, the J end by 8 bases, with 10 bases between. CDR3 sequence: CASSFLFSGYTF. For the CDR3, the DNA is TGTGCCAGCAGCTTTCTTTTTTCCGGCTACACCTTC.

This rearrangement joins TRBV6-5 to TRBJ1-5; 8 bases are shared with TRBD1. Germline CDR1 is MNHEY and CDR2 is SVGAGI. CDR3 size: 15 residues. V was pared by 5 bases and J by 1 base, with 4 bases of the junction left unmatched. CDR3 protein: CASSRTGLSNQPQHF. CDR3 bases: TGTGCCAGCAGTCGGACAGGGTTGAGCAATCAGCCCCAGCATTTT.

This clone has just a few counts. This chain links TRBV6-1 with TRBJ2-7, with D tentatively TRBD1 (6 bases). The CDR3 has 14 amino acids. Trimming took 7 bases from V and 3 from J, leaving 16 bases between them. The germline CDR1 and CDR2 sequences are MNHNS and SASEGT. CDR3 in DNA: TGTGCCAGCATCGAGGGTACAGGGCGCTACGAGCAGTACTTC. Translated, it gives CASIEGTGRYEQYF.

The chain couples TRBV19 to TRBJ1-4; TRBD1 agrees at 7 bases. Germline V CDR1 and CDR2: LNHDA, SQIVND (reference sequence). There are 14 residues in the CDR3. The ends lost 3 bases at V and 3 bases at J; junction bases unmatched: 1. The CDR3, as DNA: TGTGCCAGTAGTATGAGGGGGCCTAATGAAAAACTGTTTTTT. It yields the protein CASSMRGPNEKLFF.

The chain is built from TRBV5-8 and TRBJ1-2; D may be TRBD1 (6 bases). This CDR3 has 13 amino acids. Germline V gene data show CDR1 as SGHTS and CDR2 as YDEGEE. V gave up 3 bases and J gave up 3 bases, with 9 bases separating them. DNA of the CDR3: TGTGCCAGCAGCTGGGACACCGACTATGGCTACACCTTC. This codes for CASSWDTDYGYTF.

The chain is built from TRBV15 and TRBJ2-1; D is unclear. Per germline, CDR1 LNHNV and CDR2 YYDKDF (reference sequence). The ends were cut back, 3 bases at V and 2 bases at J, with 17 bases in the middle. The CDR3 contains 17 residues. CDR3 residues: CATSSGRLLTPYNEQFF. The CDR3 nucleotides are TGTGCCACCAGCAGCGGACGACTTCTGACTCCCTACAATGAGCAGTTCTTC.

This clone was seen more than once but under ten times. This rearrangement joins TRBV5-1 to TRBJ2-7; D remains unclear. The CDR3 is made up of 13 amino acids. Germline values: CDR1 SGHRS, CDR2 YFSETQ. The ends were cut back, 4 bases at V and 4 bases at J, with 12 bases in the middle. The CDR3 is CASSGVDGYEQYF. CDR3 nucleotide sequence: TGCGCCAGCAGCGGCGTAGACGGGTACGAGCAGTACTTC.

The chain carries TRBV4-3 and TRBJ1-2; TRBD1 matches at 8 bases. Trimming took 2 bases from V and 4 from J; bases not matched to a gene: 3. Per germline, CDR1 LGHNA and CDR2 YSLEER. CDR3 length: 14 amino acids. DNA of the CDR3: TGCGCCAGCAGCCAAAGACAGGGGACCTATGGCTACACCTTC. Amino acid sequence: CASSQRQGTYGYTF.

J is TRBJ1-2 and V is TRBV27; D unresolved. Trimming took 4 bases from V and 11 from J, leaving 17 bases between them. This CDR3 has 13 residues. Looked up from germline, CDR1 is MNHEY and CDR2 is SMNVEV (reference sequence). CDR3 DNA sequence: TGTGCCAGCAGTTCCTCCCGCGGACTGGGATACACCTTC. This encodes CASSSSRGLGYTF.

The CDR3 DNA follows: TGCGCCAGCAGCTTGGTCCCCATGGGACAGACCACAGATACGCAGTATTTT. Protein product: CASSLVPMGQTTDTQYF. V is TRBV5-1 and J is TRBJ2-3; 7 bases are a match to TRBD1. CDR3 length: 17 amino acids. From germline, CDR1 is SGHRS and CDR2 YFSETQ. V shed 0 bases and J 2 bases; nucleotides not matched to a gene: 9.

The sample holds a few counts of this clone. Other DNA sequences in this sample translate to the same CDR3. This chain uses TRBV18 with TRBJ1-5; D is undetermined. Deletions cut 3 bases from V and 0 bases from J, with 6 bases between. The germline gives CDR1 KGHSH, CDR2 LQKENI. CDR3 length: 14 residues. The chain's CDR3 is CASSPGSSNQPQHF. The CDR3 region has the DNA TGTGCCAGCTCACCTGGCAGTAGCAATCAGCCCCAGCATTTT. The full variable domain, completed using reference TRBV18 and TRBJ1-5, is NAGVMQNPRHLVRRRGQEARLRCSPMKGHSHVYWYRQLPEEGLKFMVYLQKENIIDESGMPKERFSAEFPKEGPSILRIQQVVRGDSAAYFCASSPGSSNQPQHFGDGTRLSIL.

The chain links TRBV4-2 to TRBJ2-3, with 8 bases lining up with TRBD2. Germline V gene sequence: CDR1 LGHNA, CDR2 YNFKEQ. The CDR3 is made up of 17 amino acids. V lost 4 bases and J lost 5; bases outside the gene matches: 14. The CDR3 coding sequence is TGTGCCAGCAGCCTGGGAGGTGCGGGAGGTCGTGGAGATACGCAGTATTTT. It encodes CASSLGGAGGRGDTQYF.

This clone was observed a single time. The sample holds other DNA sequences that translate to the same CDR3. This sequence joins TRBV5-1 and TRBJ2-7; 9 bases are shared with TRBD1. Germline V gene lookup returns CDR1 SGHRS and CDR2 YFSETQ. With V trimmed by 0 bases and J by 3 bases, 4 bases remained unmatched. The CDR3 consists of 15 residues. Here the CDR3 reads CASSLAGQGFYEQYF. In DNA, the CDR3 is TGCGCCAGCAGCTTGGCAGGACAGGGGTTCTACGAGCAGTACTTC.

Turning to this clone: This sample also contains other DNA sequences that code for the same CDR3. The gene calls are TRBV19 and TRBJ1-1, with D unclear. Between the trimmed V and J ends, which lost 3 bases and 1 base, there was a span of 9 bases. Germline V CDR1 and CDR2: LNHDA, SQIVND (reference sequence). The CDR3 sequence is 14 residues long. The CDR3 DNA sequence: TGTGCCAGTAGTATTGTAGGACGGAACACTGAAGCTTTCTTT. Protein: CASSIVGRNTEAFF.

The chain joins TRBV7-9 to TRBJ1-4; D unclear. Germline V CDR1 and CDR2: SEHNR, FQNEAQ (reference sequence). This CDR3 is built from 12 residues. Between the trimmed V and J ends, which lost 4 bases and 8 bases, there was a span of 8 bases. CDR3 coding DNA: TGTGCCAGCAGCTCCCTGACAGAAAAACTGTTTTTT. Its protein is CASSSLTEKLFF.

The table lists this clone with a few counts. This sequence joins TRBV6-1 and TRBJ2-1; 10 bases align to TRBD1. J gave up 6 bases and V 2 bases, and 4 bases lay outside the gene matches. Germline CDR1 reads MNHNS; CDR2 reads SASEGT. The CDR3 has 15 residues. The DNA of the CDR3 is TGTGCCAGCAGTGAACCGGGACAGGGGCGCAATGAGCAGTTCTTC. Translation gives CASSEPGQGRNEQFF.